The 24 T cell receptor beta chains given below trace back to one sample, sequenced in a study of T cell responses to AZD1222 COVID-19 vaccine. Profiled with immunoSEQ multiplex PCR; TCRdb holds only in-frame clones, not every one. The sample includes 150,000 or so clones, over 75% of them seen just once. This sample comprised peripheral blood, obtained on day 0 of AZD1222 vaccination. These receptors originate from an adult in good health.

The chain is built from TRBV2 and TRBJ1-5; 7 bases map to TRBD1. The CDR3 contains 15 residues. The V and J ends lost 6 bases and 0 bases, in that order; junction bases with no gene match: 5. The V gene's germline CDR1 is SNHLY and CDR2 FYNNEI. In DNA, the CDR3 is TGTGCCAGCAGGGGGGGACAGTTTAGCAATCAGCCCCAGCATTTT. It translates to CASRGGQFSNQPQHF.

The chain recombines TRBV7-2 with TRBJ1-1; the D is unclear. Between the trimmed V and J ends, which lost 3 bases and 1 base, there was a span of 6 bases. The CDR3 loop spans 13 amino acids. Looked up from germline, CDR1 is SGHTA and CDR2 is FQGNSA. The CDR3 reads CASSFGKNTEAFF. CDR3 sequence (DNA): TGTGCCAGCAGCTTCGGCAAGAACACTGAAGCTTTCTTT.

The chain is built from TRBV12-3 or TRBV12-4 and TRBJ2-4; D is ambiguous. The ends were cut back, 7 bases at V and 15 bases at J, with 19 bases in the middle. This CDR3 spans 12 amino acids. The CDR3 DNA reads as TGTGCCAGCACTAACCCCCCGACCGGTCTGTACTTC. Translating it yields CASTNPPTGLYF.

The rearrangement links TRBV7-2 to TRBJ2-1; D could derive from TRBD1 or TRBD2 (7 bases each). This CDR3 contains 17 residues. The ends were cut back, 1 base at V and 6 bases at J, with 19 bases in the middle. Germline CDR1 and CDR2: SGHTA and FQGNSA. CDR3 DNA sequence: TGTGCCAGCAGCTTAGTGGCAGGGGGGGGGATTCGCAATGAGCAGTTCTTC. Amino acid sequence: CASSLVAGGGIRNEQFF.

In its sample, this clone was seen once. The chain employs TRBV15 and TRBJ2-7, with 9 bases matching TRBD2. Germline CDR1 LNHNV, CDR2 YYDKDF (reference sequence). There are 16 residues in the CDR3. The junction had 12 bases not matched to a gene; V was cut back by 5 bases and J by 4 bases. The CDR3 region is CATSRGGSGSIYEQYF. The DNA for the CDR3 is TGTGCCACCAGCCGAGGGGGTAGCGGGAGTATTTACGAGCAGTACTTC.

The V call is TRBV7-9, the J call TRBJ2-4; D may match TRBD1 or TRBD2 (6 bases each). Trimming cost V 4 bases and J 13 bases, with 20 bases left between them. Germline CDR1 is SEHNR and CDR2 is FQNEAQ (reference sequence). The CDR3 sequence is 14 residues long. The CDR3 nucleotides are TGTGCCAGCAGCTCGGGGGACATACCTCAAGCCCAGTACTTC. Amino acids: CASSSGDIPQAQYF.

This clone was detected only a few times. J is TRBJ1-1 and V is TRBV29-1, with 7 bases matching TRBD1. The V gene end was trimmed by 6 bases and the J gene end by 3 bases; junction bases not matched to a gene: 4. This CDR3 contains 12 residues. CDR1 and CDR2 (germline): SQVTM, ANQGSEA. The CDR3 bases are TGCAGCGTCCGACAGGGCGACACTGAAGCTTTCTTT. Its translation is CSVRQGDTEAFF.

The V gene is TRBV7-9, the J gene TRBJ2-1; D is undetermined. CDR1 is SEHNR, CDR2 FQNEAQ, per germline (reference sequence). CDR3 length: 18 amino acids. Deletions cut 4 bases from V and 0 bases from J, with 19 bases between. DNA for the CDR3: TGTGCCAGCAGCTCACTAAAAAGAACGGAGAGCTCCTACAATGAGCAGTTCTTC. It yields the protein CASSSLKRTESSYNEQFF.

This clone has a handful of counts. The V gene is TRBV4-2, the J gene TRBJ1-2; 9 bases are a match to TRBD1. V gave up 1 base and J gave up 4 bases; unmatched junction bases: 4. The CDR3 loop spans 15 amino acids. Germline V gives CDR1 LGHNA, CDR2 YNFKEQ. For the CDR3, the DNA is TGTGCCAGCAGCCAAGTCACAGGGGGCAGCTATGGCTACACCTTC. It specifies CASSQVTGGSYGYTF.

This clone is a singleton in its sample. The chain links TRBV19 to TRBJ1-1; D is perhaps TRBD1 (5 bases). Trimming removed 7 bases at V and 2 bases at J, with 14 bases between. CDR3 size: 14 residues. The germline CDR1 and CDR2 sequences are LNHDA and SQIVND (reference sequence). In DNA form, the CDR3 reads TGTGCCAGTACTAACAGAGGGACCAACACTGAAGCTTTCTTT. It is translated as CASTNRGTNTEAFF.

This chain joins TRBV6-5 and TRBJ2-7, with 7 bases matching TRBD1. Germline trimming cut 0 bases from V and 9 bases from J; bases unmatched to any gene: 5. Per the germline V gene, CDR1 is MNHEY and CDR2 is SVGAGI. CDR3 length: 13 amino acids. CDR3 bases: TGTGCCAGCAGTTACTCAGACAGGGAAGGGCAGTACTTC. This sequence encodes CASSYSDREGQYF.

The rearrangement joins TRBV5-1 to TRBJ2-7; tentatively, D is TRBD1 or TRBD2 (5 bases each). Trimming shortened V by 0 bases and J by 5 bases, and 6 bases separated the two germline ends. The CDR3 is 12 residues long. Germline CDR1 is SGHRS and CDR2 is YFSETQ. Here the CDR3 reads CASSLEGHEQYF. The CDR3 region has the DNA TGCGCCAGCAGCTTGGAGGGACACGAGCAGTACTTC.

The J gene is TRBJ2-1, the V gene TRBV9; the D is unclear. The CDR3 extends over 12 amino acids. The germline V gene encodes CDR1 SGDLS and CDR2 YYNGEE. Trimming removed 2 bases at V and 7 bases at J, with 7 bases between. The CDR3: CASSVTENEQFF. DNA for the CDR3: TGTGCCAGCAGCGTCACAGAAAATGAGCAGTTCTTC.

The chain joins TRBV3-1 (or the pseudogene TRBV3-2) to TRBJ1-1; D gene ambiguous. V was trimmed by 3 bases and J by 4 bases, leaving 6 bases between them. The CDR3 spans 12 residues. Germline CDR1 LGHDT, CDR2 YNNKEL (reference sequence). This chain's CDR3 is CASSHETTEAFF. The CDR3 DNA follows: TGTGCCAGCAGCCACGAGACCACTGAAGCTTTCTTT.

The chain is built from TRBV4-1 and TRBJ1-5, with D perhaps TRBD1 (6 bases). CDR3 length: 16 residues. Per the germline V gene, CDR1 is MGHRA and CDR2 is YSYEKL. The ends were cut back, 1 base at V and 1 base at J, with 11 bases in the middle. This CDR3 reads CASSQGGAGSNQPQHF. DNA of the CDR3: TGCGCCAGCAGCCAAGGGGGGGCGGGAAGCAATCAGCCCCAGCATTTT.

CDR3 sequence reads: CATSRGGGPAGNEKLFF. The CDR3 coding sequence is TGTGCCACCAGCAGAGGGGGAGGGCCTGCGGGTAATGAAAAACTGTTTTTT. V and J are TRBV15 and TRBJ1-4, with D hard to call. The CDR3 extends over 17 amino acids. V lost 1 base, J lost 4 bases, and 16 bases lay in between. The germline V gene has CDR1 LNHNV and CDR2 YYDKDF (reference sequence).

The V call is TRBV18, the J call TRBJ1-3, with unresolved D. Germline V gives CDR1 KGHSH, CDR2 LQKENI. The CDR3 is 13 amino acids. V lost 2 bases and J 8 bases, leaving 10 bases between the germline ends. The CDR3 loop is CASSPKLTDTIYF. The CDR3 nucleotides are TGTGCCAGCTCACCAAAACTTACTGACACCATATATTTT.

This clone appeared a single time. The V and J genes are TRBV18 and TRBJ1-5, with D tentatively TRBD1 (5 bases). Germline V gives CDR1 KGHSH, CDR2 LQKENI. CDR3 length equals 14 residues. The ends were cut back, 3 bases at V and 3 bases at J, with 9 bases in the middle. This CDR3 reads CASSPGRNNQPQHF. The CDR3 DNA sequence: TGTGCCAGCTCACCGGGACGTAACAATCAGCCCCAGCATTTT.

The chain links TRBV19 to TRBJ2-6; no reliable D call. Germline V gives CDR1 LNHDA, CDR2 SQIVND (reference sequence). CDR3 length: 11 amino acids. The V gene lost 10 bases and the J gene lost 4 bases, with 5 bases spanning the gap. The CDR3 here is CATPGANVLTF. CDR3 in DNA: TGTGCCACCCCCGGGGCCAACGTCCTGACTTTC. The entire variable domain, with the rest obtained from reference TRBV19 and TRBJ2-6, is as follows: DGGITQSPKYLFRKEGQNVTLSCEQNLNHDAMYWYRQDPGQGLRLIYYSQIVNDFQKGDIAEGYSVSREKKESFPLTVTSAQKNPTAFYLCATPGANVLTFGAGSRLTVL.

The CDR3 nucleotides read TGTGCCAGCAGTTACCGACAGGTTAGCTCCTACGAGCAGTACTTC. This gives the protein CASSYRQVSSYEQYF. This chain links TRBV6-6 with TRBJ2-7; possible D gene TRBD1, 6 bases. CDR3 length: 15 residues. Trimming removed 2 bases from V and 0 bases from J, with 11 bases in between. Germline-derived CDR1 and CDR2 are MNHNY and SVGAGI (reference sequence).

The chain joins TRBV19 to TRBJ2-7; weak D call: TRBD2 (5 bases). This CDR3 contains 14 residues. Between the trimmed V and J ends, which lost 1 base and 5 bases, there was a span of 12 bases. Germline-derived CDR1 and CDR2 are LNHDA and SQIVND (reference sequence). In DNA, the CDR3 is TGTGCCAGTAGTATAGTCTTGGTCGGGGACGAGCAGTACTTC. Amino acid sequence: CASSIVLVGDEQYF.

J is TRBJ1-4 and V is TRBV30; tentatively, D is TRBD1 (5 bases). There are 14 residues in the CDR3. Germline V CDR1 and CDR2: GTSNPN, SVGIG (reference sequence). The V end lost 2 bases, the J end lost 4 bases, and 11 bases lay between the germline ends. The DNA for the CDR3 is TGTGCCTGGAGTCCGGGACCGCTTAATGAAAAACTGTTTTTT. Its protein product is CAWSPGPLNEKLFF.

The V and J genes are TRBV5-1 and TRBJ1-1; D is perhaps TRBD1 (5 bases). Germline-derived CDR1 and CDR2 are SGHRS and YFSETQ. The CDR3 runs 13 residues. Trimming pared 3 bases from V and 3 bases from J, leaving 9 bases between. The CDR3 is CASSSTEYTEAFF. The DNA for the CDR3 is TGCGCCAGCAGCTCGACAGAGTACACTGAAGCTTTCTTT.

This chain joins TRBV23-1 and TRBJ2-5; D unclear. TRBV23-1 is an ORF for which the function is uncertain. The length of the CDR3 is 15 residues. V lost 4 bases and J lost 4, with 16 bases in between. The CDR3 DNA is TGCGCCAGCAGTCTTACCCAGTTCAGAGGAGAGACCCAGTACTTC. Its translation: CASSLTQFRGETQYF.